This TCR beta chain was captured by sequencing in a study of vaccination effects on CD4 cells after COVID-19. Details on this clone: Its specificity is unknown.

V was clipped by 4 bases and J by 1 base; unmatched bases: 7. The CDR3 loop spans 16 amino acids. Germline V lookup: CDR1 SGDLS, CDR2 YYNGEE. Profiled with immunoSEQ multiplex PCR; TCRdb holds only in-frame clones, not every one. The top ten hold around 14% of the sample, which has fewer than 35,000 clones, around 69% seen once. Following an approximately ten-day culture, CD4+ T cells were purified. Everyone in the study got two shots of either the BNT162b2 or mRNA-1273 vaccine. Here the sequenced sample was CD4+ T cells from PBMCs cultured without peptide, taken after COVID-19 vaccination. The clonotype was recovered from a human donor who received a COVID-19 vaccine. The chain recombines TRBV9 with TRBJ1-3; TRBD1 agrees at 8 bases. For the CDR3, the DNA is TGTGCCAGCAGCCCCCGGGACAGGCAGTCTGGAAACACCATATATTTT. This codes for CASSPRDRQSGNTIYF.